This T cell receptor (beta chain) was sequenced in a study of T cells after yellow fever vaccination. For the study at large: Flow sorting relied on CD3, CD45RA, CCR7 and CD95 to obtain EM, EMRA, CM and Tscm memory subsets. Points from the study as a whole: Detection of almost all vaccine-responding clonotypes in sorted memory subsets failed on day 0. Researchers cautioned that FACS-sorted repertoires could harbor abundant clonotypes contaminating from the bulk population. It was a weaker secondary response, yet one that peaked faster, at day 5 versus 15.

This CDR3 has 14 residues. Germline V gene lookup returns CDR1 SGHTA and CDR2 FQGNSA. Trimming removed 5 bases from V and 5 bases from J, with 13 bases in between. In this sample, this clonotype turned up a few times. From the 5' RACE reads, TCRdb called clonotypes with MiXCR, one entry per CDR3 protein. This sample carries about 26,000 distinct CDR3 sequences, 4.5% of them seen once, and the ten largest clones take about 40%. The specimen was PBMCs, either bulk or a sorted T-cell subset (CD4+, CD8+, memory, or dextramer-sorted; not recorded which), collected on the day of the yellow fever booster vaccination. The TCR originated in a man younger than 35 who received the YFV17D yellow fever vaccine. This sequence joins TRBV7-2 and TRBJ1-5; D is unresolved. This CDR3 reads CASSPWTADQPQHF. In DNA form, the CDR3 reads TGTGCCAGCAGCCCCTGGACGGCTGATCAGCCCCAGCATTTT. The full variable domain, with the rest looked up from reference TRBV7-2 and TRBJ1-5, is GAGVSQSPSNKVTEKGKDVELRCDPISGHTALYWYRQSLGQGLEFLIYFQGNSAPDKSGLPSDRFSAERTGGSVSTLTIQRTQQEDSAVYLCASSPWTADQPQHFGDGTRLSIL.